This entry is about one T cell receptor (beta chain). The germline V gene encodes CDR1 LNHDA and CDR2 SQIVND (reference sequence). V dropped 4 bases and J dropped 5 bases, with 17 bases sitting between them. This CDR3 has 15 residues. This sample is drawn from a study of blood T cell repertoires in COVID-19. On the study more broadly: Whether acute or convalescent, the COVID-19 samples came from the United States, Italy and Spain.

In the original analysis: Amplified reference gene primers provided the basis for estimating nucleated cell counts. The data were produced by immunoSEQ multiplex PCR, yet TCRdb's version contains in-frame clones alone and is incomplete. D and trimming come from the DNA, and the V and J calls and clone size come from that table. The sample shows about 320,000 clones, roughly 85% of them seen only once. The rearrangement joins TRBV19 to TRBJ1-2; D remains unclear. Sequencing was carried out using peripheral blood. The origin of this receptor is a human donor in a cohort sampled during active COVID-19. The CDR3 DNA is TGTGCCAGTAGTACCCTCGCACGGAGCCCTTATGGCTACACCTTC. Its translation: CASSTLARSPYGYTF.